The entry below gives a single T cell receptor (beta chain) sequence along with its context. Its antigen is unidentified. The CDR3 runs to 16 residues. Per germline, CDR1 GTSNPN and CDR2 SVGIG (reference sequence). Trimming cost V 0 bases and J 11 bases, with 23 bases left between them. These data are taken from a study of blood T cells in healthy people across ages. The wider study: With template switching, about one barcoded beta molecule was captured per two T cells.

Study results and limitations: Per million T cells, TCR beta diversity dropped roughly linearly as age increased.

With a J-beta primer mix and a sample-barcoded 5' primer, a second PCR ran roughly 7 to 11 cycles. MiXCR, run by TCRdb on the 5' RACE reads, gives a single entry per CDR3 protein. The table has some 1,500,000 distinct CDR3 sequences, about 42% seen once. The chain has TRBV30 and TRBJ1-5; a possible D gene is TRBD1 (5 bases). Sequencing was done on a sample of blood. This sequence was found in a woman aged 18-35 years in good health. CDR3 nucleotides: TGTGCCTGGAGTGTACTTGGGGGACGGCCACCTGCCGCCCAGCATTTT. This gives the protein CAWSVLGGRPPAAQHF.